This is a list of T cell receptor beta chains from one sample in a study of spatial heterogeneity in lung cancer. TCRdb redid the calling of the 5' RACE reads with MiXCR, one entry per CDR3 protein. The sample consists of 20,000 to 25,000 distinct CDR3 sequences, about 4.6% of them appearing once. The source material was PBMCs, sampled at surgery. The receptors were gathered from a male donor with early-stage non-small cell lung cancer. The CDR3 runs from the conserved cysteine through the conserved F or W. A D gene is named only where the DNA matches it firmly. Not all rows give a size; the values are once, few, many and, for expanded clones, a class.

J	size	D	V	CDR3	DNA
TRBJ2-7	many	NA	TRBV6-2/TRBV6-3	CASSPGGWGDEQYF	TGTGCCAGCAGCCCCGGCGGTTGGGGAGACGAGCAGTACTTC
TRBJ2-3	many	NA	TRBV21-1	CASSTTMTSVSTDTQYF	TGTGCCAGCAGCACTACGATGACTAGCGTGAGCACAGATACGCAGTATTTT
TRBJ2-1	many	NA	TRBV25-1	CATARGAQGEQFF	TGTGCCACTGCGAGGGGGGCGCAGGGTGAGCAGTTCTTC
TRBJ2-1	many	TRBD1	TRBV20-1	CSAIDRGDEQFF	TGCAGTGCTATCGACAGGGGGGATGAGCAGTTCTTC
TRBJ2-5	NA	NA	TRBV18	CASSGLQETQYF	TGTGCCAGCTCGGGACTCCAAGAGACCCAGTACTTC
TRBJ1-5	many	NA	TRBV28	CASREAESQPQHF	TGTGCCAGCAGAGAGGCCGAGAGTCAGCCCCAGCATTTT
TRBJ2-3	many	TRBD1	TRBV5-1	CASSPDRITDTQYF	TGCGCCAGCAGCCCGGACAGGATTACAGATACGCAGTATTTT
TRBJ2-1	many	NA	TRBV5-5	CASSFAGVNNEQFF	TGTGCCAGCAGCTTCGCCGGGGTTAACAATGAGCAGTTCTTC
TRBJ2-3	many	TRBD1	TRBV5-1	CASRPTGDNTDTQYF	TGCGCCAGCAGACCGACAGGGGACAATACAGATACGCAGTATTTT
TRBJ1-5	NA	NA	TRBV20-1	CSGRLASNQPQHF	TGCAGTGGCAGGCTGGCTAGCAATCAGCCCCAGCATTTT
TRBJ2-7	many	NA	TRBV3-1	CASSLSIFSEQYF	TGTGCCAGCAGCCTAAGCATTTTCTCTGAGCAGTACTTC
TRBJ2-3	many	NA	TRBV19	CASNKGTADTQYF	TGTGCCAGTAATAAAGGAACCGCAGATACGCAGTATTTT
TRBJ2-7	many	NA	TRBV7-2	CASSPSRVWQYF	TGTGCCAGCAGCCCTAGCCGGGTCTGGCAGTACTTC
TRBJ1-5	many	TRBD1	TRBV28	CASSLTGPDQPQHF	TGTGCCAGCAGCCTGACAGGGCCCGATCAGCCCCAGCATTTT
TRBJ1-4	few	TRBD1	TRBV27	CASRYNRGNEKLFF	TGTGCCAGCAGATACAACAGGGGTAATGAAAAACTGTTTTTT
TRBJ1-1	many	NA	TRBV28	CASSGWLRTEAFF	TGTGCCAGCAGCGGCTGGCTTCGAACTGAAGCTTTCTTT
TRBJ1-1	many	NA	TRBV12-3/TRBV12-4	CASSSNPDRLFDTEAFF	TGTGCCAGCAGTTCTAACCCGGACCGCCTTTTCGACACTGAAGCTTTCTTT
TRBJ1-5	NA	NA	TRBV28	CASSRSGEVKQPQHF	TGTGCCAGCAGCCGCTCGGGGGAGGTAAAACAGCCCCAGCATTTT